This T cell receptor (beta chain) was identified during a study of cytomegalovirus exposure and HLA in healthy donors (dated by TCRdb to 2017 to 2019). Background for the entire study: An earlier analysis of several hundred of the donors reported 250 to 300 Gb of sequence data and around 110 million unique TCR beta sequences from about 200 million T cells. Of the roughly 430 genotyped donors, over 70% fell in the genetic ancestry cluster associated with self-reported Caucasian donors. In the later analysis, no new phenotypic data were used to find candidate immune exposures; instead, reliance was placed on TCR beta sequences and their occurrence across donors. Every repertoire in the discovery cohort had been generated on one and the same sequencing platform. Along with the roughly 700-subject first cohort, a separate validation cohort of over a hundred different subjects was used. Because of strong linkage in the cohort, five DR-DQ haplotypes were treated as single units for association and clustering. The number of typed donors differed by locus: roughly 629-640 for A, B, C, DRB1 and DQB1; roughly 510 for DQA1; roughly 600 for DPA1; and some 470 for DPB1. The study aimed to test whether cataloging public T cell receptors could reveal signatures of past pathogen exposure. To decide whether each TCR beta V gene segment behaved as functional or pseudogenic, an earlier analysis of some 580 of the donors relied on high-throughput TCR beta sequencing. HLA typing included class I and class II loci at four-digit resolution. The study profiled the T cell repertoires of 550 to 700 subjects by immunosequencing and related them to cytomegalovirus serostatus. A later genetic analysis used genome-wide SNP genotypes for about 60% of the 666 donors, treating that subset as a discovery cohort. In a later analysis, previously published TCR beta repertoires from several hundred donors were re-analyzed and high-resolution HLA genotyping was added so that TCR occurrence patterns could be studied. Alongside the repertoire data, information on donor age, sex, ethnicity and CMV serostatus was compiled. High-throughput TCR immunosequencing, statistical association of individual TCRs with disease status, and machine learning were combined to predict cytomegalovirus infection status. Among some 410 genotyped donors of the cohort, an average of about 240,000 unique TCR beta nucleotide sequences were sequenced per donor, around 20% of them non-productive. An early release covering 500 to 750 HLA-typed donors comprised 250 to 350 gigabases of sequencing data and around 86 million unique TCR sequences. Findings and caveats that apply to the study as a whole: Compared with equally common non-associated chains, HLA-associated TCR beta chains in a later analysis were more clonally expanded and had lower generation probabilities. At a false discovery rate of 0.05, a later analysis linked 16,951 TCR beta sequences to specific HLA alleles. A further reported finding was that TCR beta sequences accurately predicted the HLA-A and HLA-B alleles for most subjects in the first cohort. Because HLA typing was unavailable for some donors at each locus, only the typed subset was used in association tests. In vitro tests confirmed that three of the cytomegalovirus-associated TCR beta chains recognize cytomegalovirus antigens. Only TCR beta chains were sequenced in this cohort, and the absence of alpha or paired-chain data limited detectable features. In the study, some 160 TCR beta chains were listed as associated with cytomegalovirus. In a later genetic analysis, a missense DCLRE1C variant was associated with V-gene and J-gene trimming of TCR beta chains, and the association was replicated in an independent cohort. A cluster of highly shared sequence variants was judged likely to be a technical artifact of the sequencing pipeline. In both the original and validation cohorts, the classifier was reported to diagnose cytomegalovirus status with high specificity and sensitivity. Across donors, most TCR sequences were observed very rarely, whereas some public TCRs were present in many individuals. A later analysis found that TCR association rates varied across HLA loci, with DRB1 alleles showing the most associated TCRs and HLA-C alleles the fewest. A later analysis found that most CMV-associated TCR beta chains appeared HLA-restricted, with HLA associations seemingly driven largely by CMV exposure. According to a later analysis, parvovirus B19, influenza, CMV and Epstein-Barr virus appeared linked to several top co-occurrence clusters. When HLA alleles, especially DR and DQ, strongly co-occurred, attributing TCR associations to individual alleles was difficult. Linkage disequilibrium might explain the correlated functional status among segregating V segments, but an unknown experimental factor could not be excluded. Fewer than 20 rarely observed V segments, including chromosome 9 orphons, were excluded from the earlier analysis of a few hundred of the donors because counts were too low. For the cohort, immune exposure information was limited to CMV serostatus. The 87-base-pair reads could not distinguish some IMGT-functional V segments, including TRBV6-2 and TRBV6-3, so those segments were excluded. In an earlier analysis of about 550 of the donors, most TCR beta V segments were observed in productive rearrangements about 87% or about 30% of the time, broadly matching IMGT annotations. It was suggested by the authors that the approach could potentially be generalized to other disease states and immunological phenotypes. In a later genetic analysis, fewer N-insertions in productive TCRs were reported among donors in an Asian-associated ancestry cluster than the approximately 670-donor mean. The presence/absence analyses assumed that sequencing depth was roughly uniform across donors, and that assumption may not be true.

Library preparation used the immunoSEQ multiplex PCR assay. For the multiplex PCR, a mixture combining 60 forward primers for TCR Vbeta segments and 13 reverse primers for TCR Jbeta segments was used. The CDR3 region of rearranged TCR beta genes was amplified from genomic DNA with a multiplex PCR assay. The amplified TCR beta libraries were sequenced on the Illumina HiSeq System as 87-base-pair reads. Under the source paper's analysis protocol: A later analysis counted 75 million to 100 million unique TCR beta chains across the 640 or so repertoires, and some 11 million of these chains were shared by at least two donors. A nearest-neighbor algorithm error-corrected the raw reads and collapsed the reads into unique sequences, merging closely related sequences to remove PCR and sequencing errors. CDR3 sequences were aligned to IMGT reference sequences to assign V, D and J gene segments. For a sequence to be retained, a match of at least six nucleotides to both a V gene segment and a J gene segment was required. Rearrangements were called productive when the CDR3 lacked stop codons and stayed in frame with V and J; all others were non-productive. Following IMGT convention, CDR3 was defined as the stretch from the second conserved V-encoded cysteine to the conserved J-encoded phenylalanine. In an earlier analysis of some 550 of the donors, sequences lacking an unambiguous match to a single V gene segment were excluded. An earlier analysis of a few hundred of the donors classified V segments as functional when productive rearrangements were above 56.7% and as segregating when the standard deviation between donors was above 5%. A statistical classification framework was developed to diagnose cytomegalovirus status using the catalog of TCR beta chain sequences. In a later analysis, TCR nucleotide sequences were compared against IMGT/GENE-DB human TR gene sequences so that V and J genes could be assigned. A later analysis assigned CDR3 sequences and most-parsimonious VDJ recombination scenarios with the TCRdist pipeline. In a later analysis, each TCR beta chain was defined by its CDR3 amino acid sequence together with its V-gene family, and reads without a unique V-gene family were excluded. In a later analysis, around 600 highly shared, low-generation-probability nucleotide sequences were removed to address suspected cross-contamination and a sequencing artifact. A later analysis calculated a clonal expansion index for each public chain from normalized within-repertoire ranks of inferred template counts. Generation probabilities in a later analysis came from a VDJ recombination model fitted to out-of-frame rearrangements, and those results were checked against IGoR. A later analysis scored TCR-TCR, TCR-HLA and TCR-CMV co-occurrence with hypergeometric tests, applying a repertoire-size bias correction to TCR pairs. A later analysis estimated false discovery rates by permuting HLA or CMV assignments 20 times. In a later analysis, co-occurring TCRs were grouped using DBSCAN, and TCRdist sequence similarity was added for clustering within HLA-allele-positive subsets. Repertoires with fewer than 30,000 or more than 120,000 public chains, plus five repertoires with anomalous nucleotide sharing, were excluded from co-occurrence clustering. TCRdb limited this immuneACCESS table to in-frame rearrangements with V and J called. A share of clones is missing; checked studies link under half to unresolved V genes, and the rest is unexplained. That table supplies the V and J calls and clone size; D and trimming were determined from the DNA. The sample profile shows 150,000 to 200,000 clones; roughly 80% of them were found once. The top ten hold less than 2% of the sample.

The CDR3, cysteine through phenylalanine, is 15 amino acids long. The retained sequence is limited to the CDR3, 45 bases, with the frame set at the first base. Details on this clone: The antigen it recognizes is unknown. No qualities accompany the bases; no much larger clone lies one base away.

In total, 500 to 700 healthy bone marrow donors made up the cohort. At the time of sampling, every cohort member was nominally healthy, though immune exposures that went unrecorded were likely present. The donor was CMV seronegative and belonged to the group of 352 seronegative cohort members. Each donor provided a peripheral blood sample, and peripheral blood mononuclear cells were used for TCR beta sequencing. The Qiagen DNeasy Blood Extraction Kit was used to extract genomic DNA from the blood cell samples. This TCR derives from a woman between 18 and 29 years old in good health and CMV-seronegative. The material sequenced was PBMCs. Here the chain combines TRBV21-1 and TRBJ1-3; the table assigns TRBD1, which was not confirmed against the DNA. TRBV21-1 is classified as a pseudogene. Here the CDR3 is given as CASSSRKGWGNTIYF. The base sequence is TGTGCCAGCAGCTCCCGGAAGGGGTGGGGAAACACCATATATTTT.